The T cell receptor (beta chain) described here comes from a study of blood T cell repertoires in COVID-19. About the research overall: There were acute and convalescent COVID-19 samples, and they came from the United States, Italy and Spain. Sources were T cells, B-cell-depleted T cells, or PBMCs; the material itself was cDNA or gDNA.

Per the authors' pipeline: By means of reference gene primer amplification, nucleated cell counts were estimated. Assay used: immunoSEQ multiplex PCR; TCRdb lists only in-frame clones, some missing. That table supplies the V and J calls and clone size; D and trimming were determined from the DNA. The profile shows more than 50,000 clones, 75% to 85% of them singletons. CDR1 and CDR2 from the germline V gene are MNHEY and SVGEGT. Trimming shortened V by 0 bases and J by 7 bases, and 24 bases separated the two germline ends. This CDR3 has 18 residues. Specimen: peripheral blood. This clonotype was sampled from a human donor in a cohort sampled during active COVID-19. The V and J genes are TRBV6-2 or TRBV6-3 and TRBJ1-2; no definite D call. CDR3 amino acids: CASSYSSLASPQGLGYTF. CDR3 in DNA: TGTGCCAGCAGTTACTCGTCGTTAGCGTCCCCCCAAGGACTTGGCTACACCTTC.